One and the same sample provided the 28 T cell receptor beta chains below, sequenced in a study of shared clonotypes between healthy human individuals. TCRdb's copy holds only in-frame clones and misses some; the assay was immunoSEQ multiplex PCR. Among about 530,000 clones listed, 96% were seen once. Source material: naive CD4+ T cells sorted from blood. This sample's subset: CD45RA+ positively selected. These receptors originate from a woman aged 30 to 39 in good health.

The chain has TRBV18 and TRBJ1-1; D uncertain. The V gene lost 1 base and the J gene lost 4 bases, with 7 bases spanning the gap. CDR3 size: 13 residues. CDR1 and CDR2 (germline): KGHSH, LQKENI. This CDR3 is CASSPRWGTEAFF. DNA for the CDR3: TGTGCCAGCTCACCACGATGGGGCACTGAAGCTTTCTTT. Drawing the rest from reference TRBV18 and TRBJ1-1, the complete variable domain is NAGVMQNPRHLVRRRGQEARLRCSPMKGHSHVYWYRQLPEEGLKFMVYLQKENIIDESGMPKERFSAEFPKEGPSILRIQQVVRGDSAAYFCASSPRWGTEAFFGQGTRLTVV.

The rearrangement joins TRBV18 to TRBJ1-1, with TRBD1 as a possible D gene (6 bases). Per germline, CDR1 KGHSH and CDR2 LQKENI. The CDR3 runs to 15 residues. With 6 bases removed from V and 0 bases from J, the gap between germline ends came to 14 bases. The CDR3 DNA sequence: TGTGCCAGCTCGTACAGGGAAGAGATGAACACTGAAGCTTTCTTT. This translates into CASSYREEMNTEAFF.

The V gene is TRBV29-1, the J gene TRBJ1-4; D might be TRBD1 (5 bases). Germline assignment: CDR1 SQVTM and CDR2 ANQGSEA. V dropped 8 bases and J dropped 8 bases, with 12 bases sitting between them. CDR3 size: 11 residues. This chain's CDR3 is CSFREREKLFF. As DNA, the CDR3 is TGCAGCTTCAGGGAACGGGAAAAACTGTTTTTT.

The chain combines TRBV27 with TRBJ2-3; D is unresolved. The CDR3 is 13 amino acids. V was trimmed by 6 bases and J by 1 base, leaving 8 bases between them. CDR1 MNHEY and CDR2 SMNVEV come from the germline V gene (reference sequence). CDR3: CASRTQGTDTQYF. The CDR3 nucleotides are TGTGCCAGCAGGACCCAAGGCACAGATACGCAGTATTTT.

This chain connects TRBV5-4 to TRBJ2-1; TRBD2 might be the D (5 bases). From germline, CDR1 is SGHNT and CDR2 YYREEE (reference sequence). Trimming removed 3 bases from V and 0 bases from J, with 16 bases in between. There are 17 residues in the CDR3. Here the CDR3 reads CASSSKRRGSSYNEQFF. DNA of the CDR3: TGTGCCAGCAGCTCCAAAAGGAGAGGGAGCTCCTACAATGAGCAGTTCTTC.

The CDR3 DNA reads as TGTGCCAGTAGTACCCTTTCTAGCGGGAGATACGAGCAGTACTTC. Amino acids: CASSTLSSGRYEQYF. The rearrangement joins TRBV19 to TRBJ2-7, with 10 bases lining up with TRBD2. Germline CDR1 LNHDA, CDR2 SQIVND (reference sequence). J gave up 4 bases and V 4 bases, and 7 bases lay outside the gene matches. This CDR3 region has 15 residues.

This clone was recorded once. V is TRBV7-4 and J is TRBJ2-1, with TRBD1 matching 11 bases. The CDR3 contains 16 residues. J lost 5 bases, V lost 1 base, and 4 bases had no gene match. Looked up from germline, CDR1 is SGHVT and CDR2 is SQSDAQ. CDR3 coding DNA: TGTGCCAGCAGCTTAGAAGGACAGGGGGCTGACAATGAGCAGTTCTTC. This sequence encodes CASSLEGQGADNEQFF.

The rearrangement joins TRBV19 to TRBJ1-5; tentative D call: TRBD1 (5 bases). The V end was cut by 3 bases, the J end by 1 base, with 7 bases between. The germline V gene encodes CDR1 LNHDA and CDR2 SQIVND (reference sequence). The CDR3 loop spans 14 amino acids. The CDR3 DNA reads as TGTGCCAGTAGTATCCCAGGGAGCAATCAGCCCCAGCATTTT. Its protein product is CASSIPGSNQPQHF.

This chain uses TRBV6-6 with TRBJ2-7, with 7 bases that match TRBD2. CDR3 length: 15 amino acids. Germline CDR1 and CDR2: MNHNY and SVGAGI (reference sequence). The ends lost 4 bases at V and 3 bases at J; junction bases unmatched: 9. CDR3 sequence: CASSSRAGTLYEQYF. CDR3 in DNA: TGTGCCAGCAGTTCCCGAGCGGGAACGCTCTACGAGCAGTACTTC.

This chain joins TRBV18 and TRBJ2-1; TRBD1 or TRBD2 may be the D gene (5 bases each). V lost 3 bases to trimming and J lost 7 bases, with 16 bases between them. This CDR3 contains 15 residues. In germline, CDR1 is KGHSH, CDR2 LQKENI. The CDR3 DNA is TGTGCCAGCTCACCCCCCTCAGCAGGGACGAATGAGCAGTTCTTC. It is translated as CASSPPSAGTNEQFF.

V and J are TRBV10-1 and TRBJ2-3; 8 bases fit TRBD2. Germline lookup yields CDR1 WNHNN and CDR2 SYGVQD (reference sequence). Trimming took 8 bases from V and 5 from J; bases not matched to a gene: 12. This CDR3 is 15 amino acids long. In DNA, the CDR3 is TGCGCCAGCGGTGTCGGGGGGGGTTCAGGAGATACGCAGTATTTT. It is translated as CASGVGGGSGDTQYF.

V usage is TRBV28 and J usage is TRBJ1-4; the D gene is possibly TRBD1 (6 bases). The V end was cut by 1 base, the J end by 8 bases, with 8 bases between. CDR1 is MDHEN and CDR2 is SYDVKM in the germline V gene. This CDR3 comprises 13 residues. The CDR3 DNA reads TGTGCCAGCAGTTTATTACAGGGAGAAAAACTGTTTTTT. Its protein is CASSLLQGEKLFF.

This chain connects TRBV11-2 to TRBJ1-1; the D gene is possibly TRBD1 (6 bases). The V end was cut by 5 bases, the J end by 1 base, with 11 bases between. This CDR3 has 14 residues. Looked up from germline, CDR1 is SGHAT and CDR2 is FQNNGV. The CDR3 is CASSADSPNTEAFF. In nucleotides, the CDR3 is TGTGCCAGCAGCGCGGACAGCCCGAACACTGAAGCTTTCTTT.

The rearrangement joins TRBV5-1 to TRBJ2-7; TRBD1 aligns across 9 bases. The CDR3 contains 14 residues. The V and J ends lost 2 bases and 4 bases, in that order; junction bases with no gene match: 4. Germline V gives CDR1 SGHRS, CDR2 YFSETQ. The CDR3 here is CASSLTGGIYEQYF. CDR3 in DNA: TGCGCCAGCAGCTTAACAGGGGGCATTTACGAGCAGTACTTC.

This rearrangement joins TRBV5-1 to TRBJ2-1; 8 nucleotides match TRBD2. V was pared by 4 bases and J by 5 bases, with 8 bases of the junction left unmatched. CDR1 is SGHRS, CDR2 YFSETQ, per germline. The CDR3 covers 15 residues. The CDR3 sequence is CASSTLLAVNNEQFF. DNA of the CDR3: TGCGCCAGCAGCACCCTACTAGCGGTTAACAATGAGCAGTTCTTC.

The gene calls are TRBV30 and TRBJ2-1; the match to TRBD2 covers 9 bases. Germline values: CDR1 GTSNPN, CDR2 SVGIG (reference sequence). This CDR3 contains 15 residues. V dropped 2 bases and J dropped 4; count of bases not matched to a gene: 6. CDR3 nucleotides: TGTGCCTGGAGTAGAGTGACTAGCGGATACAATGAGCAGTTCTTC. Protein sequence: CAWSRVTSGYNEQFF.

The chain combines TRBV2 with TRBJ1-2, with a possible D match to TRBD1 (5 bases). The germline gives CDR1 SNHLY, CDR2 FYNNEI. This CDR3 is 16 amino acids long. Trimming removed 4 bases at V and 5 bases at J, with 20 bases between. The CDR3 sequence is CASSALRDLGKYGYTF. CDR3 DNA: TGTGCCAGCAGTGCCCTAAGGGACCTCGGAAAATATGGCTACACCTTC.

V gene TRBV2 combines with J gene TRBJ2-3; D unresolved. The CDR3 length is 13 residues. Trimming cost V 6 bases and J 1 base, with 8 bases left between them. Germline-derived CDR1 and CDR2 are SNHLY and FYNNEI. The CDR3 region has the DNA TGTGCCAGCAGACCGGAACGCACAGATACGCAGTATTTT. It codes for CASRPERTDTQYF.

V is TRBV7-9 and J is TRBJ2-6; the D is unclear. This CDR3 region has 16 residues. The V end lost 2 bases, the J end lost 3 bases, and 11 bases lay between the germline ends. The germline CDR1 and CDR2 sequences are SEHNR and FQNEAQ (reference sequence). The DNA for the CDR3 is TGTGCCAGCAGCTTAAAATCGGGTAATGGGGCCAACGTCCTGACTTTC. Translating gives CASSLKSGNGANVLTF.

CDR3 residues: CASSQVSGDQPQHF. The DNA for the CDR3 is TGCGCCAGCAGCCAAGTATCGGGGGATCAGCCCCAGCATTTT. V gene TRBV4-1 combines with J gene TRBJ1-5; tentatively, D is TRBD1 (5 bases). The V end was cut by 1 base, the J end by 5 bases, with 9 bases between. The CDR3 consists of 14 residues. Germline V gene lookup returns CDR1 MGHRA and CDR2 YSYEKL.

The chain combines TRBV4-1 with TRBJ2-3; D remains ambiguous. From germline, CDR1 is MGHRA and CDR2 YSYEKL. The CDR3 has 14 residues. The V end was cut by 8 bases, the J end by 1 base, with 13 bases between. The CDR3 coding sequence is TGCGCCAGCTCCCCCCGTTCTGGCACAGATACGCAGTATTTT. Translating it yields CASSPRSGTDTQYF.

V is TRBV19 and J is TRBJ1-5; no definite D call. The germline V gene has CDR1 LNHDA and CDR2 SQIVND (reference sequence). V lost 3 bases and J 4 bases, leaving 16 bases between the germline ends. This CDR3 contains 16 residues. CDR3: CASSMGRSRGNQPQHF. The CDR3 coding sequence is TGTGCCAGTAGTATGGGGAGGAGTCGGGGAAATCAGCCCCAGCATTTT. The variable domain in full, completed from reference TRBV19 and TRBJ1-5, reads DGGITQSPKYLFRKEGQNVTLSCEQNLNHDAMYWYRQDPGQGLRLIYYSQIVNDFQKGDIAEGYSVSREKKESFPLTVTSAQKNPTAFYLCASSMGRSRGNQPQHFGDGTRLSIL.

This chain links TRBV4-1 with TRBJ1-4; D is uncertain. In germline, CDR1 is MGHRA, CDR2 YSYEKL. The CDR3 has 14 amino acids. V was cut by 1 base and J by 2 bases, with 5 bases left in between. CDR3 loop: CASSQGATNEKLFF. The CDR3 nucleotides are TGCGCCAGCAGCCAAGGGGCGACTAATGAAAAACTGTTTTTT.

This chain connects TRBV18 to TRBJ2-2, with D perhaps being TRBD1 or TRBD2 (5 bases each). In germline, CDR1 is KGHSH, CDR2 LQKENI. The V gene lost 3 bases and the J gene lost 1 base, with 12 bases spanning the gap. There are 16 residues in the CDR3. CDR3 sequence reads: CASSPLGTVNTGELFF. The CDR3 coding sequence is TGTGCCAGCTCACCCTTAGGGACCGTGAACACCGGGGAGCTGTTTTTT.

The chain carries TRBV18 and TRBJ2-2; the D is unclear. V was trimmed by 1 base and J by 2 bases, leaving 8 bases between them. CDR1 KGHSH and CDR2 LQKENI come from the germline V gene. The CDR3 extends over 15 amino acids. The CDR3 loop is CASSPQKSNTGELFF. The CDR3 DNA sequence: TGTGCCAGCTCACCACAGAAGTCAAACACCGGGGAGCTGTTTTTT.

The rearrangement links TRBV28 to TRBJ2-7; D might be TRBD2 (6 bases). CDR1 MDHEN and CDR2 SYDVKM come from the germline V gene. Trimming stripped 4 bases from V and 3 bases from J, with 25 bases between. CDR3 length: 18 residues. CDR3 sequence (DNA): TGTGCCAGCAGTTCGATGCCCGGGACTGCAGGGTGGATCTACGAGCAGTACTTC. Translation: CASSSMPGTAGWIYEQYF.

The chain carries TRBV25-1 and TRBJ2-7, with TRBD1 matching 9 bases. This CDR3 is built from 14 residues. The germline gives CDR1 MGHDK, CDR2 SYGVNS. Trimming removed 6 bases from V and 2 bases from J; junction bases left unmatched: 5. For the CDR3, the DNA is TGTGCCAGCAGGAGGGACAGGGCCCCCTACGAGCAGTACTTC. Its translation is CASRRDRAPYEQYF.

This clone was detected a few times. The J gene is TRBJ1-1, the V gene TRBV19; 8 nucleotides line up with TRBD1. The CDR3 consists of 14 residues. J was trimmed by 4 bases and V by 3 bases; bases with no gene match: 4. Germline lookup yields CDR1 LNHDA and CDR2 SQIVND (reference sequence). In DNA form, the CDR3 reads TGTGCCAGTAGTATCCAGGGGGCGGTCACTGAAGCTTTCTTT. This codes for CASSIQGAVTEAFF. Full variable domain (missing parts from reference TRBV19 and TRBJ1-1): DGGITQSPKYLFRKEGQNVTLSCEQNLNHDAMYWYRQDPGQGLRLIYYSQIVNDFQKGDIAEGYSVSREKKESFPLTVTSAQKNPTAFYLCASSIQGAVTEAFFGQGTRLTVV.